A single sample is the source of the 26 T cell receptor beta chains below, sequenced in a study of shared clonotypes between healthy human individuals. Sequenced by immunoSEQ multiplex PCR; TCRdb stores in-frame clones only, minus some. The profile shows 1.4 million or so clones, just under 99% of them singletons. The specimen was naive CD4+ T cells sorted from blood. Indicated subset: CD45RA+ positively selected. The origin of the receptors is a man aged 25-45 years in good health.

CDR3 loop: CASSLVSGSGETQYF. The CDR3 nucleotides read TGCGCCAGCAGCTTGGTTAGCGGGAGCGGGGAGACCCAGTACTTC. The chain employs TRBV5-1 and TRBJ2-5, with TRBD2 matching over 9 bases. The length of the CDR3 is 15 residues. Trimming removed 0 bases from V and 5 bases from J; junction bases left unmatched: 5. Germline CDR1 SGHRS, CDR2 YFSETQ.

The V and J genes are TRBV6-1 and TRBJ2-1; the match to TRBD2 covers 7 bases. The CDR3 consists of 18 residues. Looked up from germline, CDR1 is MNHNS and CDR2 is SASEGT. Trimming removed 0 bases from V and 1 base from J; junction bases left unmatched: 9. DNA of the CDR3: TGTGCCAGCAGTGAAGCCTCTCGGAGCGGGACTTCCTACAATGAGCAGTTCTTC. Its translation: CASSEASRSGTSYNEQFF.

This clone appeared once. This rearrangement joins TRBV5-1 to TRBJ2-1; 7 bases fit TRBD2. With V trimmed by 3 bases and J by 1 base, 4 bases remained unmatched. CDR3 length equals 15 residues. CDR1 is SGHRS and CDR2 is YFSETQ in the germline V gene. In DNA form, the CDR3 reads TGCGCCAGCAGCTCTAGGACTAGATCCTACAATGAGCAGTTCTTC. It codes for CASSSRTRSYNEQFF.

The chain is built from TRBV6-1 and TRBJ2-1; no reliable D call. This CDR3 has 16 amino acids. CDR1 is MNHNS, CDR2 SASEGT, per germline. V was pared by 1 base and J by 9 bases, with 19 bases between. Written as DNA, the CDR3 is TGTGCCAGCAGTGAAGTTTTGGGCGTCCGGCAGGCTGAGCAGTTCTTC. Translating it yields CASSEVLGVRQAEQFF.

The chain's CDR3 is CASSSAGGWSGELFF. In DNA form, the CDR3 reads TGCGCCAGCAGCTCCGCCGGTGGGTGGTCCGGGGAGCTGTTTTTT. The chain links TRBV5-1 to TRBJ2-2; D is undetermined. V was trimmed by 3 bases and J by 6 bases, leaving 15 bases between them. Germline V gene data show CDR1 as SGHRS and CDR2 as YFSETQ. The CDR3 totals 15 residues.

The V gene is TRBV28, the J gene TRBJ2-7, with D perhaps TRBD1 or TRBD2 (6 bases each). The CDR3 length is 15 residues. The germline CDR1 and CDR2 sequences are MDHEN and SYDVKM. V was cut by 4 bases and J by 3 bases, with 16 bases left in between. The CDR3 spells CASSSIRGLGYEQYF. The DNA for the CDR3 is TGTGCCAGCAGTTCTATCCGGGGGCTCGGCTACGAGCAGTACTTC.

The CDR3 nucleotides read TGCGCCAGCAGCCAAGGCGGGACAGGGGGCATCTATGGCTACACCTTC. As protein: CASSQGGTGGIYGYTF. This sequence joins TRBV4-3 and TRBJ1-2; the match to TRBD1 covers 12 bases. The CDR3 length is 16 residues. V gave up 1 base and J gave up 4 bases; unmatched junction bases: 4. In germline, CDR1 is LGHNA, CDR2 YSLEER.

The chain joins TRBV10-2 to TRBJ2-5, with 8 bases fitting TRBD2. Germline lookup yields CDR1 WSHSY and CDR2 SAAADI. The CDR3 has 15 residues. The J segment lost 4 bases and the V segment lost 5 bases, leaving 9 bases of the junction unmatched. CDR3 coding DNA: TGCGCCAGCAGTCACCAGCGGGGGATTGGAGAGACCCAGTACTTC. The encoded protein is CASSHQRGIGETQYF.

In its sample, this clone was seen once. This rearrangement joins TRBV28 to TRBJ1-3; 8 nucleotides line up with TRBD1. CDR3 length: 14 amino acids. V was pared by 5 bases and J by 6 bases, with 6 bases of the junction left unmatched. Per the germline V gene, CDR1 is MDHEN and CDR2 is SYDVKM. DNA for the CDR3: TGTGCCAGCAGTGGGACAGGACGGAAAAACACCATATATTTT. It yields the protein CASSGTGRKNTIYF.

The CDR3 bases are TGTGCCAGCAGCTTACTAACAGCCGAGCCCTACGAGCAGTACTTC. Translation gives CASSLLTAEPYEQYF. The chain carries TRBV11-2 and TRBJ2-7; D remains unclear. V was shortened by 2 bases and J by 2 bases, with 13 bases between the two germline ends. Germline V gene data show CDR1 as SGHAT and CDR2 as FQNNGV. This CDR3 is 15 amino acids long.

CDR3 coding DNA: TGTGCCATCAGTGAAAAGCACCTTGGGGGTCTTGGGGGGAACGAGCAGTACTTC. It encodes CAISEKHLGGLGGNEQYF. The V and J genes are TRBV10-3 and TRBJ2-7; D is possibly TRBD2 (6 bases). The V and J ends lost 3 bases and 5 bases respectively, with 26 bases between them. The CDR3 length is 18 residues. Germline V lookup: CDR1 ENHRY, CDR2 SYGVKD.

The V call is TRBV4-2, the J call TRBJ2-7, with D possibly TRBD1 on 6 matching bases. The V end was cut by 1 base, the J end by 4 bases, with 14 bases between. Germline CDR1 and CDR2: LGHNA and YNFKEQ. The CDR3 length is 15 residues. CDR3 in DNA: TGTGCCAGCAGCCAAGCGGGTGGACAGCGGTACGAGCAGTACTTC. It yields the protein CASSQAGGQRYEQYF.

The chain combines TRBV2 with TRBJ2-3; 9 bases map to TRBD2. Per the germline V gene, CDR1 is SNHLY and CDR2 is FYNNEI. The CDR3 length is 17 residues. V lost 7 bases, J lost 0 bases, and 11 bases stayed unmatched. CDR3 protein: CASTRLTSGLSTDTQYF. The CDR3 coding sequence is TGTGCCAGCACAAGATTGACTAGCGGACTAAGCACAGATACGCAGTATTTT.

The V call is TRBV29-1, the J call TRBJ2-7; TRBD1 matches 9 bases. The CDR3 has 15 amino acids. V shed 3 bases, J shed 1 base, and the junction held 7 bases outside the gene matches. Germline V lookup: CDR1 SQVTM, CDR2 ANQGSEA. The CDR3 DNA is TGCAGCGTTGATGGGGCAGGGACAGGGTCCTACGAGCAGTACTTC. Protein product: CSVDGAGTGSYEQYF.

The chain employs TRBV5-1 and TRBJ2-1; 7 bases are shared with TRBD2. CDR3 size: 16 residues. In germline, CDR1 is SGHRS, CDR2 YFSETQ. The trim removed 2 bases at V and 4 bases at J, leaving 9 bases unmatched. For the CDR3, the DNA is TGCGCCAGCAGCTTATTAAGCGGGACTGGTTACAATGAGCAGTTCTTC. Translated, it gives CASSLLSGTGYNEQFF.

The gene calls are TRBV7-2 and TRBJ2-7; D may correspond to TRBD1 or TRBD2 (6 bases each). The length of the CDR3 is 13 residues. Germline loops: CDR1 SGHTA, CDR2 FQGNSA. With 5 bases removed from V and 7 bases from J, the gap between germline ends came to 15 bases. CDR3 DNA: TGTGCCAGCAGCCCCCGGAGGGGGTGGGAGCAGTACTTC. Translated: CASSPRRGWEQYF.

The CDR3, as DNA: TGCGCCAGCAGCTTGGCCATGGGCGGGGGCACTGAAGCTTTCTTT. Amino acid sequence: CASSLAMGGGTEAFF. V is TRBV5-1 and J is TRBJ1-1; weak D call: TRBD1 (5 bases). The CDR3 sequence is 15 residues long. Germline V CDR1 and CDR2: SGHRS, YFSETQ. V was clipped by 0 bases and J by 4 bases, with 13 bases between them.

The chain has TRBV19 and TRBJ1-2; D is possibly TRBD1 (6 bases). V was pared by 3 bases and J by 2 bases, with 19 bases between. The CDR3 totals 17 residues. The germline V gene encodes CDR1 LNHDA and CDR2 SQIVND (reference sequence). CDR3 sequence reads: CASSITGIGGENYGYTF. The CDR3 nucleotides read TGTGCCAGTAGTATCACAGGGATAGGAGGGGAAAACTATGGCTACACCTTC.

The chain joins TRBV10-2 to TRBJ1-1; no firm D call. Trimming pared 0 bases from V and 5 bases from J, leaving 4 bases between. The germline gives CDR1 WSHSY, CDR2 SAAADI. The CDR3 is 12 residues long. CDR3 in DNA: TGCGCCAGCAGTGAGTCCGTGACTGAAGCTTTCTTT. Protein product: CASSESVTEAFF.

Only one count was recorded for this clone. This chain links TRBV27 with TRBJ2-7, with D maybe TRBD1 (6 bases). The CDR3 consists of 15 residues. Germline CDR1 and CDR2: MNHEY and SMNVEV (reference sequence). V was cut by 3 bases and J by 8 bases, with 20 bases left in between. As DNA, the CDR3 is TGTGCCAGCAGTTTCCTCCCGGGACAAAGCAGTCAGCAGTACTTC. Its protein is CASSFLPGQSSQQYF.

V gene TRBV12-5 combines with J gene TRBJ2-2; unclear D gene. CDR1 is LGHNT and CDR2 is FRNRAP in the germline V gene. CDR3 length: 13 amino acids. V gave up 5 bases and J gave up 5 bases, with 9 bases separating them. CDR3 protein: CASGPTLTGELFF. The DNA of the CDR3 is TGTGCTAGTGGTCCAACCCTAACCGGGGAGCTGTTTTTT.

The chain recombines TRBV6-6 with TRBJ1-1; D unclear. V lost 4 bases and J 11 bases, leaving 11 bases between the germline ends. This CDR3 spans 11 amino acids. The germline V gene has CDR1 MNHNY and CDR2 SVGAGI (reference sequence). The CDR3 protein is CASSSTMGAFF. CDR3 in DNA: TGTGCCAGCAGTTCCACTATGGGCGCTTTCTTT.

The chain couples TRBV6-5 to TRBJ1-5; D may be TRBD1 (5 bases). The germline V gene has CDR1 MNHEY and CDR2 SVGAGI. This CDR3 has 15 amino acids. V was shortened by 6 bases and J by 0 bases, with 12 bases between the two germline ends. The CDR3 coding sequence is TGTGCCAGCAGAGGGGCTTCGGGTAGCAATCAGCCCCAGCATTTT. Encoded protein: CASRGASGSNQPQHF.

This chain connects TRBV9 to TRBJ2-1, with a tentative D call TRBD2 (6 bases). V gave up 1 base and J gave up 0 bases, with 14 bases separating them. The CDR3 covers 17 residues. CDR1 is SGDLS and CDR2 is YYNGEE in the germline V gene. CDR3 sequence (DNA): TGTGCCAGCAGCGTAACCTTAGCGGCGAGCTCCTACAATGAGCAGTTCTTC. Protein product: CASSVTLAASSYNEQFF.

The chain carries TRBV4-2 and TRBJ2-5; 9 bases are shared with TRBD1. V dropped 6 bases and J dropped 3; count of bases not matched to a gene: 5. The CDR3 spans 14 residues. Germline V gives CDR1 LGHNA, CDR2 YNFKEQ. CDR3 loop: CASSITGGEETQYF. In nucleotides, the CDR3 is TGTGCCAGCAGTATCACAGGGGGCGAAGAGACCCAGTACTTC.

V gene TRBV4-1 combines with J gene TRBJ2-7; 8 nucleotides match TRBD2. V lost 0 bases, J lost 4 bases, and 11 bases stayed unmatched. The CDR3 length is 17 residues. Germline V CDR1 and CDR2: MGHRA, YSYEKL. The CDR3, as DNA: TGCGCCAGCAGCCAAGATACACTAGCGGCACAAATATACGAGCAGTACTTC. Residues: CASSQDTLAAQIYEQYF.